What follows are 18 T cell receptor beta chains derived from one specimen sequenced in a study of beta chain features in type 1 diabetes. Investigators reverse transcribed all isolated RNA, so they sequenced expressed TCRB transcripts. Repertoires were generated with immunoSEQ multiplex PCR, while TCRdb's copy carries only in-frame clones and drops some. The table records roughly 230,000 clones, roughly 9.6% of them present only once. Sample: naive CD4+ T cells from blood. These receptors originate from a woman younger than 35 in good health.

V gene TRBV30 combines with J gene TRBJ2-1; 8 bases match TRBD1. The CDR3 is 14 amino acids. The germline CDR1 and CDR2 sequences are GTSNPN and SVGIG (reference sequence). Germline trimming cut 3 bases from V and 8 bases from J; bases unmatched to any gene: 9. CDR3 sequence: CAWSPGQGVYEQFF. In DNA form, the CDR3 reads TGTGCCTGGAGCCCTGGACAGGGTGTATATGAGCAGTTCTTC. Complete variable domain (other parts from reference TRBV30 and TRBJ2-1): SQTIHQWPATLVQPVGSPLSLECTVEGTSNPNLYWYRQAAGRGLQLLFYSVGIGQISSEVPQNLSASRPQDRQFILSSKKLLLSDSGFYLCAWSPGQGVYEQFFGPGTRLTVL.

In this sample, this clone turned up once. The chain combines TRBV11-2 with TRBJ2-3; TRBD2 matches at 13 bases. Germline V CDR1 and CDR2: SGHAT, FQNNGV. The CDR3 is made up of 16 amino acids. J lost 4 bases, V lost 5 bases, and 6 bases had no gene match. In DNA, the CDR3 is TGTGCCAGCAGCCAAGGACTAGCGGGAGCGGCAGATACGCAGTATTTT. Its translation: CASSQGLAGAADTQYF.

This clone showed up just a few times. The chain couples TRBV4-2 to TRBJ1-2, with D perhaps TRBD1 (6 bases). Germline V gene lookup returns CDR1 LGHNA and CDR2 YNFKEQ. The CDR3 has 16 amino acids. With 0 bases removed from V and 1 base from J, the gap between germline ends came to 12 bases. The CDR3 DNA sequence: TGTGCCAGCAGCCAAGAAGGTCGACAGGATAACTATGGCTACACCTTC. Its protein product is CASSQEGRQDNYGYTF.

The chain carries TRBV9 and TRBJ2-1; a weak D match, TRBD2 (6 bases). V lost 0 bases and J 7 bases, leaving 17 bases between the germline ends. The CDR3 spans 16 residues. The V gene's germline CDR1 is SGDLS and CDR2 YYNGEE. Here the CDR3 reads CASSVGPGVQFNEQFF. The CDR3 coding sequence is TGTGCCAGCAGCGTAGGTCCGGGAGTACAGTTTAATGAGCAGTTCTTC.

The CDR3, as DNA: TGTGCCAGCAGCTTCGGGACAGGGGGCAGGGATGAGCAGTTCTTC. It specifies CASSFGTGGRDEQFF. The chain uses TRBV5-8 and TRBJ2-1, with 12 bases lining up with TRBD1. Trimming cost V 2 bases and J 8 bases; bases outside gene matches: 5. Germline V lookup: CDR1 SGHTS, CDR2 YDEGEE. The CDR3 runs 15 residues.

In its sample, this clone was seen a few times. The chain is built from TRBV7-9 and TRBJ1-5; 7 bases are a match to TRBD1. This CDR3 is 14 amino acids long. Germline values: CDR1 SEHNR, CDR2 FQNEAQ (reference sequence). V shed 5 bases, J shed 4 bases, and the junction held 5 bases outside the gene matches. The CDR3 region is CASSNSQGNQPQHF. The CDR3 coding sequence is TGTGCCAGCAGCAACTCACAGGGGAATCAGCCCCAGCATTTT. Based on the CDR3 plus reference TRBV7-9 and TRBJ1-5, the full variable domain is DTGVSQNPRHKITKRGQNVTFRCDPISEHNRLYWYRQTLGQGPEFLTYFQNEAQLEKSRLLSDRFSAERPKGSFSTLEIQRTEQGDSAMYLCASSNSQGNQPQHFGDGTRLSIL.

This sequence joins TRBV30 and TRBJ2-3; 8 bases align to TRBD2. Trimming at V came to 2 bases and at J to 1 base, leaving 2 bases not matched to a gene. There are 14 residues in the CDR3. CDR1 is GTSNPN, CDR2 SVGIG, per germline (reference sequence). The CDR3 DNA is TGTGCCTGGAGTCCGGGACTAGGCACAGATACGCAGTATTTT. Translated, it gives CAWSPGLGTDTQYF.

This clone was recorded a few times. The V gene is TRBV18, the J gene TRBJ2-7; D might be TRBD1 (5 bases). The germline gives CDR1 KGHSH, CDR2 LQKENI. V lost 2 bases, J lost 2 bases, and 13 bases lay in between. The CDR3 contains 15 residues. CDR3 nucleotides: TGTGCCAGCTCACCAAAGGGGAATCCAACCTACGAGCAGTACTTC. Its translation is CASSPKGNPTYEQYF.

The CDR3 here is CAWRPPDRDGGYTF. The CDR3, as DNA: TGTGCCTGGAGGCCACCCGACAGGGATGGTGGCTACACCTTC. The gene calls are TRBV30 and TRBJ1-2; TRBD1 aligns across 7 bases. CDR3 length equals 14 residues. Unmatched junction bases numbered 11, after V lost 3 bases and J lost 7 bases. Per germline, CDR1 GTSNPN and CDR2 SVGIG (reference sequence).

V gene TRBV9 combines with J gene TRBJ1-2; no reliable D call. V dropped 5 bases and J dropped 8 bases, with 19 bases sitting between them. The CDR3 spans 14 residues. CDR1 and CDR2 (germline): SGDLS, YYNGEE. This CDR3 is CASSLASVANGYTF. The CDR3 DNA is TGTGCCAGCAGTTTAGCGTCGGTCGCTAACGGCTACACCTTC.

There are a few counts of this clone. The rearrangement uses TRBV6-5 and TRBJ1-2; D call uncertain. V shed 6 bases and J shed 3 bases, with 8 bases lying between them. Germline V lookup: CDR1 MNHEY, CDR2 SVGAGI. The CDR3 spans 12 residues. The CDR3 spells CASSRRDYGYTF. CDR3 nucleotides: TGTGCCAGCAGCAGACGGGACTATGGCTACACCTTC.

This clone was seen only a few times. The J gene is TRBJ1-1, the V gene TRBV25-1, with unresolved D. V lost 5 bases, J lost 2 bases, and 9 bases lay in between. Germline lookup yields CDR1 MGHDK and CDR2 SYGVNS. This CDR3 comprises 13 residues. The CDR3 loop is CASSRTTNTEAFF. For the CDR3, the DNA is TGTGCCAGCAGTCGCACTACAAACACTGAAGCTTTCTTT.

This clone was recorded at least ten times. The chain is built from TRBV7-2 and TRBJ2-5, with TRBD1 matching 9 bases. Germline V gene lookup returns CDR1 SGHTA and CDR2 FQGNSA. The length of the CDR3 is 13 residues. The ends lost 8 bases at V and 7 bases at J; junction bases unmatched: 8. CDR3: CASLIQGARTQYF. The CDR3 bases are TGTGCCAGCTTGATACAGGGGGCGCGGACCCAGTACTTC.

The table lists this clone with a few counts. The chain uses TRBV19 and TRBJ2-5; possibly TRBD1 for D (5 bases). Germline CDR1 and CDR2: LNHDA and SQIVND (reference sequence). Trimming removed 1 base from V and 5 bases from J, with 14 bases in between. The CDR3 extends over 15 amino acids. CDR3 sequence reads: CASSIGSRVRETQYF. As DNA, the CDR3 is TGTGCCAGTAGTATAGGTTCCAGGGTCCGGGAGACCCAGTACTTC.

This clone was recorded a few times. Relative to the germline gene, one junction end is altered; a read error may explain this. The V gene is TRBV6-6, the J gene TRBJ2-3; 8 bases match TRBD2. Germline-derived CDR1 and CDR2 are MNHNY and SVGAGI (reference sequence). The CDR3 is made up of 12 amino acids. The CDR3 region has the DNA TGTGCCAGCAGTGAGGGGACTAGGGCCTGGGATTTT. Amino acid sequence: CASSEGTRAWDF.

The gene calls are TRBV6-6 and TRBJ1-2; no firm D call. The V gene's germline CDR1 is MNHNY and CDR2 SVGAGI (reference sequence). V lost 4 bases and J 1 base, leaving 13 bases between the germline ends. CDR3 length: 15 amino acids. CDR3 protein: CASSSPGHLNYGYTF. CDR3 sequence (DNA): TGTGCCAGCAGTTCCCCTGGGCACCTTAACTATGGCTACACCTTC.

The sample holds a few counts of this clone. The chain carries TRBV7-9 and TRBJ1-6; no firm D call. The CDR3 loop spans 14 amino acids. The germline CDR1 and CDR2 sequences are SEHNR and FQNEAQ (reference sequence). V dropped 5 bases and J dropped 5 bases, with 10 bases sitting between them. The CDR3 is CASSRSTNNSPLHF. CDR3 in DNA: TGTGCCAGCAGCCGGAGCACAAATAATTCACCCCTCCACTTT. The whole variable domain, remainder taken from reference TRBV7-9 and TRBJ1-6, is DTGVSQNPRHKITKRGQNVTFRCDPISEHNRLYWYRQTLGQGPEFLTYFQNEAQLEKSRLLSDRFSAERPKGSFSTLEIQRTEQGDSAMYLCASSRSTNNSPLHFGNGTRLTVT.

This clone was counted ten times or more. The rearrangement uses TRBV30 and TRBJ2-1; TRBD2 aligns across 7 bases. Germline CDR1 is GTSNPN and CDR2 is SVGIG (reference sequence). CDR3 length: 14 residues. V gave up 3 bases and J gave up 10 bases; unmatched junction bases: 12. In DNA, the CDR3 is TGTGCCTGGAGCTCAACCCCGGGACTACCGGAGCAGTTCTTC. It translates to CAWSSTPGLPEQFF.